The clone carrying this T cell receptor (beta chain) has at least ten counts. The protocol was immunoSEQ multiplex PCR, while the TCRdb copy is restricted to in-frame clones and leaves out a portion. The sample has about 530,000 clones; nearly 80% are singletons. This sample stems from a study of shared clonotypes between healthy human individuals. The V and J ends lost 5 bases and 6 bases respectively, with 24 bases between them. Per germline, CDR1 SGHTA and CDR2 FQGNSA. The CDR3 spans 17 residues. The specimen sequenced was PBMCs. The receptor's source is a woman aged 40 to 55 in good health. Some clones in this sample may be carry-over from other donors' samples. The rearrangement joins TRBV7-2 to TRBJ2-3, with D possibly matching TRBD2 (6 bases). CDR3 nucleotides: TGTGCCAGCAGCACCCGGGACTTCGTCCGTATTTATGATACGCAGTATTTT. This gives the protein CASSTRDFVRIYDTQYF.